This T cell receptor (beta chain) was profiled in a study of T-cell memory formation after mild COVID-19. Study information: TCR clusters largely stayed donor specific. Findings of the study overall: CD4/CD8 balance characterized clones contracting day 15 to 85, and CD4+ skew characterized later expanders. Memory sampled before infection contained some responding clones, suggesting cross-reactive memory joined.

Germline lookup yields CDR1 SGHTA and CDR2 FQGNSA. Trimming stripped 7 bases from V and 0 bases from J, with 15 bases between. This CDR3 has 15 residues. One entry per CDR3 protein results from TCRdb running MiXCR on the 5' RACE reads. The sample yields hundreds of thousands of distinct CDR3 sequences, about 22% seen once. On this clonotype itself: Its antigen is currently unknown.

The sample was PBMCs or a T cell subset sorted from them (not recorded which). The chain is built from TRBV7-2 and TRBJ1-2; possibly TRBD1 for D (5 bases). The receptor's source is an adult woman who had mild COVID-19 (a few samples of this study predate the infection). Cell type and time point are not known. For the CDR3, the DNA is TGTGCCAGCACCCCGGGTGGGGCCACTAACTATGGCTACACCTTC. It yields the protein CASTPGGATNYGYTF.